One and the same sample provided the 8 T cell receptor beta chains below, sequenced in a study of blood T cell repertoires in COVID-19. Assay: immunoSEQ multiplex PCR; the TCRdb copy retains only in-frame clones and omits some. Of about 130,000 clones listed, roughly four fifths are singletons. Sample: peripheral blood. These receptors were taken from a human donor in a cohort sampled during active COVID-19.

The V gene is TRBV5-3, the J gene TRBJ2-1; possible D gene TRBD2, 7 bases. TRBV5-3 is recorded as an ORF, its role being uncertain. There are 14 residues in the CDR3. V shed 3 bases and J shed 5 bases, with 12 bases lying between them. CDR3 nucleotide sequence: TGTGCCAGAAGCTCGACCGGGGGGCACAATGAGCAGTTCTTC. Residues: CARSSTGGHNEQFF.

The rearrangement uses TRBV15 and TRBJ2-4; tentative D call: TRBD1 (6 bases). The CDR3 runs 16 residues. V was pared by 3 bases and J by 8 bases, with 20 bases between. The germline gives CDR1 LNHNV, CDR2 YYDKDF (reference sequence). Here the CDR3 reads CATSSLDTGMGDIQYF. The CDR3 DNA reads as TGTGCCACCAGCAGCCTAGATACAGGGATGGGAGACATTCAGTACTTC.

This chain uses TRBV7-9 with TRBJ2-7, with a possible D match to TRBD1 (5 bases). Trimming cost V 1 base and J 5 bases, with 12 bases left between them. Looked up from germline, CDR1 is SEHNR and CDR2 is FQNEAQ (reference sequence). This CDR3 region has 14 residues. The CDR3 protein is CASSLGQLRNEQYF. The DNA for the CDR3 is TGTGCCAGCAGCTTAGGACAGCTGAGGAACGAGCAGTACTTC.

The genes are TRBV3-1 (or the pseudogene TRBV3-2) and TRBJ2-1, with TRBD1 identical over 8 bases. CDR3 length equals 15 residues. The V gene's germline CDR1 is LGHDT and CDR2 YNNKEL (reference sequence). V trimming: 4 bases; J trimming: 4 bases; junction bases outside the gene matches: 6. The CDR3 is CASSLTGTGYNEQFF. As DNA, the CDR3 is TGTGCCAGCAGCCTCACCGGGACAGGTTACAATGAGCAGTTCTTC.

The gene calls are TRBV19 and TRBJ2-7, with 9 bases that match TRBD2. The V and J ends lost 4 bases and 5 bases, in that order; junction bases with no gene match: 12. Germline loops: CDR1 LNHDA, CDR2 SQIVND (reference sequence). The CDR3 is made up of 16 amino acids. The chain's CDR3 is CASSKLAGQALHEQYF. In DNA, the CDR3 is TGTGCCAGTAGTAAGCTAGCGGGGCAAGCACTCCACGAGCAGTACTTC.

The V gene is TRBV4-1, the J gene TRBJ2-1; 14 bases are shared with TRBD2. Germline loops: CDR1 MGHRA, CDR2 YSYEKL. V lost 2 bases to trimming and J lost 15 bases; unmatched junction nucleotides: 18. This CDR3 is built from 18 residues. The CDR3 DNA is TGCGCCAGCAGCCAACAACCTACGACAGGACTAGCGGGGGGTCCCGGGTTCTTC. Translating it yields CASSQQPTTGLAGGPGFF.

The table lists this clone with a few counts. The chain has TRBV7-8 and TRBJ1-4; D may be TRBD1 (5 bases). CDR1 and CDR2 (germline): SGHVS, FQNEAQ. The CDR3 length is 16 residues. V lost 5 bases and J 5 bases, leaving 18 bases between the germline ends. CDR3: CASSPPQGVRNEKLFF. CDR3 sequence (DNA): TGTGCCAGCAGCCCACCCCAGGGTGTAAGGAATGAAAAACTGTTTTTT. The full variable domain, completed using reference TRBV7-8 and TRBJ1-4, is GAGVSQSPRYKVAKRGQDVALRCDPISGHVSLFWYQQALGQGPEFLTYFQNEAQLDKSGLPSDRFFAERPEGSVSTLKIQRTQQEDSAVYLCASSPPQGVRNEKLFFGSGTQLSVL.

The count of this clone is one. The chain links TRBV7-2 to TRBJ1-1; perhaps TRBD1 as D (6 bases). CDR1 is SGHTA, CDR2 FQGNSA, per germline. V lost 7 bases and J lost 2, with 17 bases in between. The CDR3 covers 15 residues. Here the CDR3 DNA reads TGTGCCAGCACCGTGTGGGGGGGCGCAAACACTGAAGCTTTCTTT. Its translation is CASTVWGGANTEAFF.